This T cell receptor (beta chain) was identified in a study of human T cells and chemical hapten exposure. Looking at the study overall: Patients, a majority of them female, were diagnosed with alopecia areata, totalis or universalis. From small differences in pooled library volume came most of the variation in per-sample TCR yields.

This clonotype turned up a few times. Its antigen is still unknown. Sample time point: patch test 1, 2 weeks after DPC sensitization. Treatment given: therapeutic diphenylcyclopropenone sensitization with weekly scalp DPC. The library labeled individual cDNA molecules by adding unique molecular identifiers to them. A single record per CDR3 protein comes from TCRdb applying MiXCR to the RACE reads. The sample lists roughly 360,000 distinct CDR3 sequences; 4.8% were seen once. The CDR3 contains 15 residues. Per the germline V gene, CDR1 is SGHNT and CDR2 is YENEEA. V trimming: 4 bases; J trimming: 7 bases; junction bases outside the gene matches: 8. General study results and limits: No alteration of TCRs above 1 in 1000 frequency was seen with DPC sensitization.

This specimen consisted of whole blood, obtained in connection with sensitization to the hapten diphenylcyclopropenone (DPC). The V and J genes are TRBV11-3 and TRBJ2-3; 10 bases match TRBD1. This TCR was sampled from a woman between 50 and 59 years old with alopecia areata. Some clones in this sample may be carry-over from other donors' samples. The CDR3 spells CASSSTGGAEHTQYF. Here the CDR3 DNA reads TGTGCCAGCAGCTCGACAGGGGGCGCGGAACATACGCAGTATTTT.